Listed here are 20 T cell receptor beta chains from one sample, sequenced in a study of technical replicates of blood from a handful of donors. Repertoires were generated with immunoSEQ multiplex PCR, while TCRdb's copy carries only in-frame clones and drops some. Of about 88,000 clones listed, around 90% are singletons. Sample: T cells isolated from PBMCs. Receptors originate from a human donor in good health.

The chain recombines TRBV7-7 with TRBJ2-1; 11 nucleotides align to TRBD2. This CDR3 region has 18 residues. The V gene's germline CDR1 is SSHAT and CDR2 FNYEAQ (reference sequence). The J segment lost 0 bases and the V segment lost 3 bases, leaving 7 bases of the junction unmatched. The chain's CDR3 is CASSLASGRSSSYNEQFF. DNA of the CDR3: TGTGCCAGCAGCTTGGCTAGCGGGAGGAGTAGCTCCTACAATGAGCAGTTCTTC.

The chain uses TRBV19 and TRBJ2-7; 7 bases are shared with TRBD1. V lost 6 bases to trimming and J lost 1 base; unmatched junction nucleotides: 6. The germline CDR1 and CDR2 sequences are LNHDA and SQIVND (reference sequence). CDR3 length: 14 residues. Here the CDR3 DNA reads TGTGCCAGTAGCCGGGACAGTATTTCCTACGAGCAGTACTTC. This translates into CASSRDSISYEQYF.

The chain has TRBV6-5 and TRBJ2-3; 11 bases line up with TRBD2. The junction had 4 bases not matched to a gene; V was cut back by 0 bases and J by 5 bases. This CDR3 is built from 16 residues. Germline V gene sequence: CDR1 MNHEY, CDR2 SVGAGI. DNA for the CDR3: TGTGCCAGCAGTTACTCTAGCGGGGGGGCCGGAGATACGCAGTATTTT. This translates into CASSYSSGGAGDTQYF.

The chain is built from TRBV5-4 and TRBJ2-2, with TRBD2 matching 10 bases. This CDR3 spans 19 amino acids. V was clipped by 0 bases and J by 2 bases; unmatched bases: 10. Per germline, CDR1 SGHNT and CDR2 YYREEE (reference sequence). The CDR3 DNA follows: TGTGCCAGCAGCTTGGGGTTCGTTGAACTAGCGGGAAACACCGGGGAGCTGTTTTTT. The encoded protein is CASSLGFVELAGNTGELFF.

This clone was counted once. This chain links TRBV7-9 with TRBJ2-3, with 15 bases identical to TRBD2. V was pared by 5 bases and J by 5 bases, with 8 bases of the junction left unmatched. CDR3 length: 17 amino acids. Germline lookup yields CDR1 SEHNR and CDR2 FQNEAQ (reference sequence). The CDR3 DNA reads TGTGCCAGCAGCCTAAGACCGGGACTAGCGGGGGGAGATACGCAGTATTTT. Amino acid sequence: CASSLRPGLAGGDTQYF.

The genes are TRBV19 and TRBJ2-3; TRBD2 might be the D (6 bases). Germline CDR1 reads LNHDA; CDR2 reads SQIVND (reference sequence). V shed 5 bases and J shed 5 bases, with 14 bases lying between them. There are 14 residues in the CDR3. The CDR3 nucleotides read TGTGCCAGTAGTGCGGGACTCATCGAAGATACGCAGTATTTT. Amino acid sequence: CASSAGLIEDTQYF. Complete variable domain (other parts from reference TRBV19 and TRBJ2-3): DGGITQSPKYLFRKEGQNVTLSCEQNLNHDAMYWYRQDPGQGLRLIYYSQIVNDFQKGDIAEGYSVSREKKESFPLTVTSAQKNPTAFYLCASSAGLIEDTQYFGPGTRLTVL.

This chain links TRBV27 with TRBJ2-6, with no clear D. This CDR3 region has 15 residues. V lost 6 bases and J lost 1, with 10 bases in between. CDR1 is MNHEY and CDR2 is SMNVEV in the germline V gene (reference sequence). The CDR3: CASRTPSSGANVLTF. CDR3 DNA: TGTGCCAGCAGAACTCCATCGTCTGGGGCCAACGTCCTGACTTTC.

The chain couples TRBV18 to TRBJ1-5; D possibly corresponds to TRBD1 (5 bases). CDR3 length equals 13 residues. The V gene lost 3 bases and the J gene lost 6 bases, with 9 bases spanning the gap. Germline CDR1 reads KGHSH; CDR2 reads LQKENI. CDR3 nucleotides: TGTGCCAGCTCACCCCAGGGAACTCAGCCCCAGCATTTT. Amino acid sequence: CASSPQGTQPQHF. Using reference TRBV18 and TRBJ1-5 for the parts outside the CDR3, the full variable domain is NAGVMQNPRHLVRRRGQEARLRCSPMKGHSHVYWYRQLPEEGLKFMVYLQKENIIDESGMPKERFSAEFPKEGPSILRIQQVVRGDSAAYFCASSPQGTQPQHFGDGTRLSIL.

This clone was seen only a few times. The V gene is TRBV6-6, the J gene TRBJ1-1; D not resolved. The germline gives CDR1 MNHNY, CDR2 SVGAGI (reference sequence). The V gene lost 0 bases and the J gene lost 1 base, with 12 bases spanning the gap. The CDR3 has 16 amino acids. The CDR3 region is CASSYSGSRRNTEAFF. The CDR3 nucleotides read TGTGCCAGCAGTTACTCCGGGTCCCGGAGGAACACTGAAGCTTTCTTT.

The chain joins TRBV7-8 to TRBJ1-6; D gene unclear. Trimming took off 5 bases at V and 5 bases at J, with 13 bases between the two ends. Per the germline V gene, CDR1 is SGHVS and CDR2 is FQNEAQ. The CDR3 has 15 amino acids. The CDR3 loop reads CASSPRQENNSPLHF. CDR3 DNA sequence: TGTGCCAGCAGCCCAAGACAAGAGAATAATTCACCCCTCCACTTT. Drawing the rest from reference TRBV7-8 and TRBJ1-6, the complete variable domain is GAGVSQSPRYKVAKRGQDVALRCDPISGHVSLFWYQQALGQGPEFLTYFQNEAQLDKSGLPSDRFFAERPEGSVSTLKIQRTQQEDSAVYLCASSPRQENNSPLHFGNGTRLTVT.

The chain links TRBV19 to TRBJ2-7; TRBD1 is a possible D gene (6 bases). This CDR3 region has 14 residues. V dropped 5 bases and J dropped 1 base, with 12 bases sitting between them. Germline V gives CDR1 LNHDA, CDR2 SQIVND (reference sequence). The CDR3 loop reads CASSFATGSYEQYF. CDR3 DNA sequence: TGTGCCAGTAGTTTTGCGACAGGATCCTACGAGCAGTACTTC.

The chain recombines TRBV5-1 with TRBJ2-7; D is possibly TRBD2 (6 bases). V was cut by 0 bases and J by 5 bases, with 12 bases left in between. The CDR3 contains 14 residues. The germline gives CDR1 SGHRS, CDR2 YFSETQ. CDR3 protein: CASSLGGLNDEQYF. The CDR3 DNA sequence: TGCGCCAGCAGCTTGGGGGGACTTAACGACGAGCAGTACTTC.

This clone was counted a single time. The chain uses TRBV5-1 and TRBJ1-4; 9 bases fit TRBD1. Germline lookup yields CDR1 SGHRS and CDR2 YFSETQ. V lost 4 bases and J lost 8; bases outside the gene matches: 6. This CDR3 spans 14 amino acids. For the CDR3, the DNA is TGCGCCAGCAGCATCGGGACAGGGCGCGAAAAACTGTTTTTT. Its protein product is CASSIGTGREKLFF.

This chain connects TRBV7-6 to TRBJ1-4, with D unclear. Trimming pared 0 bases from V and 8 bases from J, leaving 10 bases between. Germline V gives CDR1 SGHVS, CDR2 FNYEAQ. The CDR3 has 14 amino acids. CDR3 region: CASSLALDGEKLFF. The CDR3 nucleotides are TGTGCCAGCAGCTTAGCGCTCGATGGCGAAAAACTGTTTTTT.

This chain uses TRBV28 with TRBJ2-5; 7 bases fit TRBD1. The CDR3 totals 16 residues. With V trimmed by 6 bases and J by 9 bases, 19 bases remained unmatched. The germline V gene encodes CDR1 MDHEN and CDR2 SYDVKM. CDR3 sequence: CASSFGGQAKKGPQYF. The DNA for the CDR3 is TGTGCCAGCAGCTTCGGTGGACAGGCAAAAAAGGGTCCCCAGTACTTC.

The V gene is TRBV11-1, the J gene TRBJ2-3; D may be TRBD1 (6 bases). This CDR3 is 15 amino acids long. The germline V gene has CDR1 SGHAT and CDR2 FQDESV (reference sequence). Trimming shortened V by 5 bases and J by 0 bases, and 12 bases separated the two germline ends. The CDR3 protein is CASSHGQLSTDTQYF. CDR3 DNA sequence: TGTGCCAGCAGCCATGGACAGCTTAGCACAGATACGCAGTATTTT. Supplemented by reference TRBV11-1 and TRBJ2-3, the full variable domain reads EAEVAQSPRYKITEKSQAVAFWCDPISGHATLYWYRQILGQGPELLVQFQDESVVDDSQLPKDRFSAERLKGVDSTLKIQPAELGDSAMYLCASSHGQLSTDTQYFGPGTRLTVL.

The rearrangement links TRBV19 to TRBJ2-1; possibly TRBD2 for D (6 bases). This CDR3 is 15 amino acids long. In germline, CDR1 is LNHDA, CDR2 SQIVND (reference sequence). Trimming took 1 base from V and 4 from J, leaving 11 bases between them. The CDR3 nucleotides are TGTGCCAGTAGTATAGGTACTAGCAATTACAATGAGCAGTTCTTC. It encodes CASSIGTSNYNEQFF.

J is TRBJ2-3 and V is TRBV25-1; 15 nucleotides agree with TRBD2. CDR3 length: 16 amino acids. V trimming: 4 bases; J trimming: 10 bases; junction bases outside the gene matches: 9. From germline, CDR1 is MGHDK and CDR2 SYGVNS. CDR3 bases: TGTGCCAGCAGTGGAACGGGACTAGCGGGAGGAATAGCGCAGTATTTT. It codes for CASSGTGLAGGIAQYF.

The sample holds one count of this clone. This sample includes further DNA sequences coding for the same CDR3. The rearrangement uses TRBV9 and TRBJ1-1, with D possibly being TRBD1 (5 bases). The CDR3 length is 14 residues. Trimming took off 0 bases at V and 1 base at J, with 7 bases between the two ends. Germline V gene sequence: CDR1 SGDLS, CDR2 YYNGEE. CDR3 sequence (DNA): TGTGCCAGCAGCGTAGTCGGGGGGAACACTGAAGCTTTCTTT. As protein: CASSVVGGNTEAFF.

This chain uses TRBV7-2 with TRBJ2-2, with D hard to call. V was pared by 3 bases and J by 1 base, with 6 bases between. CDR3 size: 14 residues. Germline values: CDR1 SGHTA, CDR2 FQGNSA. As DNA, the CDR3 is TGTGCCAGCAGCTTGCTATTGAACACCGGGGAGCTGTTTTTT. As protein: CASSLLLNTGELFF.